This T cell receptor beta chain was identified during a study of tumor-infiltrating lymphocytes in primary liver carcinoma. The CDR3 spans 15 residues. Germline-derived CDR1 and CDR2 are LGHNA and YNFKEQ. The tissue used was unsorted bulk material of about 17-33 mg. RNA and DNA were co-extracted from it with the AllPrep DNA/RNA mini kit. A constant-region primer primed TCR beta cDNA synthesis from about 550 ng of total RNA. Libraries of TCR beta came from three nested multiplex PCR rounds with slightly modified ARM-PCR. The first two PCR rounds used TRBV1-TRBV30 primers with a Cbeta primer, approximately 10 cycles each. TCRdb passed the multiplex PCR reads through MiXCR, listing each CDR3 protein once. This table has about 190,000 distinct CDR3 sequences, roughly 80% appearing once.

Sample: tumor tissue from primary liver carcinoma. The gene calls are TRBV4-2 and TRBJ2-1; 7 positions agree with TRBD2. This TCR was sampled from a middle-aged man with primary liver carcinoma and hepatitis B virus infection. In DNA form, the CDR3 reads TGTCTCAGCAGCCAAGGAGGCGGGAGTGACAATGAGCAGTTCTTC. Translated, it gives CLSSQGGGSDNEQFF.